This T cell receptor beta chain was documented in a study of regulatory T cells in long-lasting Graves disease. Many counts were recorded for this clonotype. The CDR3 has 17 residues. CDR1 and CDR2 (germline): DFQATT, SNEGSKA (reference sequence). J was trimmed by 4 bases and V by 4 bases; bases with no gene match: 16. According to the study, TCR beta libraries were built with iRepertoire HTBI primers and CDR3-region Arm-PCR. TCRdb called the multiplex PCR reads again in MiXCR, with one record for every CDR3 protein. The sample gives about 370,000 distinct CDR3 sequences, roughly a sixth of which show up once; about a fifth is in the top ten. Documented time point: newly diagnosed GD, antithyroid drugs for less than 3 months. From PBMCs, RNA was extracted and then used to make the TCR library. Roughly 8.2-milliliter peripheral blood samples went into EDTA tubes.

The clonotype comes from a female donor with Graves disease. The V and J genes are TRBV20-1 and TRBJ2-5; 9 nucleotides match TRBD2. The material was peripheral blood mononuclear cells (PBMCs), obtained at new diagnosis, from a patient treated with antithyroid drugs. CDR3 in amino acids: CSANSLMGLARRETQYF. DNA of the CDR3: TGCAGTGCTAATTCCCTAATGGGACTAGCTCGTAGAGAGACCCAGTACTTC.